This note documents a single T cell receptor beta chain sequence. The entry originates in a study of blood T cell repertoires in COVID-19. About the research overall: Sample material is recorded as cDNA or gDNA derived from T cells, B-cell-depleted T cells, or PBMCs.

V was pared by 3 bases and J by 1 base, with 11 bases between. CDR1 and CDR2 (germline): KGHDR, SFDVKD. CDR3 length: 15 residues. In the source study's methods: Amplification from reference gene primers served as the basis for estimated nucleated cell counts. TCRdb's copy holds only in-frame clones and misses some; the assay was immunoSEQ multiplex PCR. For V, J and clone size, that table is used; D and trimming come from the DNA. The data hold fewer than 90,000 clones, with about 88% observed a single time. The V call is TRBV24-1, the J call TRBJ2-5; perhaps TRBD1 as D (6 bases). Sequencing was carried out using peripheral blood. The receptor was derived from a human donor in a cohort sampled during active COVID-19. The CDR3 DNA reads TGTGCCACCAGTGATCACGGACAGAGCCAAGAGACCCAGTACTTC. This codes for CATSDHGQSQETQYF.